Here is one T cell receptor (beta chain) with its context. Its specificity is unknown. TCRdb processed the 5' RACE reads anew with MiXCR; each CDR3 protein has one entry. Among 30,000 to 45,000 distinct CDR3 sequences listed, 13% were seen once. This record comes from a study of CD8 T cells in ankylosing spondylitis. Notes on the study in general: CD8+ cells made up the disease-linked clones, which were relatively rare in peripheral blood. Some motif variants were previously reported in reactive arthritis synovial fluid and blood.

Trimming removed 7 bases from V and 1 base from J, with 17 bases in between. The CDR3 consists of 15 residues. Looked up from germline, CDR1 is SGDLS and CDR2 is YYNGEE. The origin of this receptor is a male donor with ankylosing spondylitis. The chain links TRBV9 to TRBJ1-1, with D unclear. The material sequenced was synovial fluid, either unsorted or a sorted T cell fraction (not recorded which). Here the CDR3 reads CASARVSTTNTEAFF. The DNA of the CDR3 is TGTGCCAGCGCAAGGGTATCAACGACGAACACTGAAGCTTTCTTT.